The 17 T cell receptor beta chains below all came from one sample that was sequenced in a study of OX40 agonist ivuxolimab in advanced cancers. Libraries were prepared by immunoSEQ multiplex PCR; TCRdb keeps only in-frame clonotypes and omits some of them. The data hold more than 60,000 clones, with 80% to 90% observed a single time. The sequences come from CD4+ or CD8+ T cells sorted from blood, collected in a trial of the OX40 agonist ivuxolimab. All receptors come from an adult with an advanced solid tumor such as melanoma, head and neck, liver or kidney cancer.

The chain links TRBV6-5 to TRBJ2-4; 8 positions match TRBD1. Trimming took 6 bases from V and 4 from J; bases not matched to a gene: 5. The CDR3 length is 14 residues. Germline-derived CDR1 and CDR2 are MNHEY and SVGAGI. The CDR3 DNA reads as TGTGCCAGCAGAACAGGGGGAACTAAAAACATTCAGTACTTC. Protein: CASRTGGTKNIQYF.

This chain uses TRBV28 with TRBJ1-5; the D gene is possibly TRBD1 (5 bases). This CDR3 is 15 amino acids long. Deletions cut 5 bases from V and 7 bases from J, with 18 bases between. In germline, CDR1 is MDHEN, CDR2 SYDVKM. CDR3: CASSPAVLEGQPQHF. CDR3 coding DNA: TGTGCCAGCAGTCCGGCGGTCCTTGAGGGGCAGCCCCAGCATTTT.

This chain links TRBV11-2 with TRBJ1-6; 9 bases align to TRBD1. V dropped 2 bases and J dropped 9; count of bases not matched to a gene: 8. The CDR3 length is 16 residues. Germline V CDR1 and CDR2: SGHAT, FQNNGV. CDR3 amino acids: CASSLIGQGLGSPLHF. In DNA form, the CDR3 reads TGTGCCAGCAGCTTAATCGGACAGGGGTTGGGTTCACCCCTCCACTTT. The full variable domain, with the rest looked up from reference TRBV11-2 and TRBJ1-6, is EAGVAQSPRYKIIEKRQSVAFWCNPISGHATLYWYQQILGQGPKLLIQFQNNGVVDDSQLPKDRFSAERLKGVDSTLKIQPAKLEDSAVYLCASSLIGQGLGSPLHFGNGTRLTVT.

In this sample, this clone turned up once. This rearrangement joins TRBV7-2 to TRBJ2-1; TRBD1 matches at 7 bases. CDR3 size: 14 residues. The junction had 6 bases not matched to a gene; V was cut back by 5 bases and J by 5 bases. Germline-derived CDR1 and CDR2 are SGHTA and FQGNSA. This CDR3 is CASSRQGQNNEQFF. The DNA for the CDR3 is TGTGCCAGCAGCCGCCAGGGACAGAACAATGAGCAGTTCTTC.

V usage is TRBV5-1 and J usage is TRBJ2-7, with D perhaps being TRBD1 or TRBD2 (5 bases each). Germline V gene sequence: CDR1 SGHRS, CDR2 YFSETQ. V was pared by 4 bases and J by 6 bases, with 14 bases between. CDR3 length: 13 residues. CDR3 protein: CASSLSRGLEQYF. The DNA for the CDR3 is TGCGCCAGCAGCCTATCCCGGGGCCTCGAGCAGTACTTC. Full variable domain (missing parts from reference TRBV5-1 and TRBJ2-7): KAGVTQTPRYLIKTRGQQVTLSCSPISGHRSVSWYQQTPGQGLQFLFEYFSETQRNKGNFPGRFSGRQFSNSRSEMNVSTLELGDSALYLCASSLSRGLEQYFGPGTRLTVT.

The CDR3 region is CASSAGTGGAYEQYF. DNA of the CDR3: TGTGCCAGCTCAGCAGGTACAGGGGGTGCCTACGAGCAGTACTTC. This chain connects TRBV18 to TRBJ2-7, with 8 bases lining up with TRBD1. The junction had 8 bases not matched to a gene; V was cut back by 5 bases and J by 2 bases. Germline V lookup: CDR1 KGHSH, CDR2 LQKENI. This CDR3 has 15 residues.

The gene calls are TRBV5-4 and TRBJ2-1; 11 nucleotides agree with TRBD2. In germline, CDR1 is SGHNT, CDR2 YYREEE (reference sequence). This CDR3 is 14 amino acids long. J gave up 8 bases and V 0 bases, and 1 base lay outside the gene matches. CDR3 sequence: CASSLVGLADEQFF. The CDR3 coding sequence is TGTGCCAGCAGCTTGGTGGGACTAGCGGATGAGCAGTTCTTC.

The chain is built from TRBV12-5 and TRBJ2-3; 7 bases map to TRBD2. V lost 5 bases, J lost 5 bases, and 13 bases stayed unmatched. Per germline, CDR1 LGHNT and CDR2 FRNRAP. This CDR3 has 16 amino acids. CDR3 amino acids: CASGLSPGLTIDTQYF. CDR3 DNA: TGTGCTAGTGGTCTCTCACCGGGACTAACTATAGATACGCAGTATTTT.

V and J are TRBV7-3 and TRBJ2-1, with TRBD2 identical over 9 bases. The V gene's germline CDR1 is SGHTA and CDR2 FQGTGA. V dropped 8 bases and J dropped 5; count of bases not matched to a gene: 13. The CDR3 has 16 amino acids. CDR3 loop: CASGNPGASGDNEQFF. In DNA, the CDR3 is TGTGCCAGCGGCAACCCCGGGGCTAGCGGGGACAATGAGCAGTTCTTC.

This clone was observed a few times. This chain joins TRBV6-5 and TRBJ2-7, with TRBD2 identical over 8 bases. V gave up 8 bases and J gave up 1 base; unmatched junction bases: 7. This CDR3 contains 14 residues. The germline V gene encodes CDR1 MNHEY and CDR2 SVGAGI. The CDR3 DNA follows: TGTGCCAGCGGGGGACTAGTCGGATCCTACGAGCAGTACTTC. Amino acid sequence: CASGGLVGSYEQYF.

The chain is built from TRBV7-2 and TRBJ2-5, with D perhaps TRBD1 or TRBD2 (6 bases each). Trimming took off 3 bases at V and 5 bases at J, with 16 bases between the two ends. This CDR3 has 15 residues. Germline V lookup: CDR1 SGHTA, CDR2 FQGNSA. The CDR3 loop reads CASSFGRGRGETQYF. DNA of the CDR3: TGTGCCAGCAGCTTTGGCAGGGGCCGGGGGGAGACCCAGTACTTC.

The chain combines TRBV5-6 with TRBJ2-1; 10 nucleotides agree with TRBD1. The CDR3 length is 13 residues. CDR1 and CDR2 (germline): SGHDT, YYEEEE. With V trimmed by 0 bases and J by 15 bases, 6 bases remained unmatched. The chain's CDR3 is CASSLVAGQGPFF. The CDR3 DNA sequence: TGTGCCAGCAGCTTGGTAGCGGGACAGGGGCCGTTCTTC.

The chain joins TRBV15 to TRBJ1-1; D is undetermined. The CDR3 is 14 amino acids. Germline V gives CDR1 LNHNV, CDR2 YYDKDF (reference sequence). V shed 5 bases and J shed 1 base, with 11 bases lying between them. CDR3 residues: CATSRAAGNTEAFF. Written as DNA, the CDR3 is TGTGCCACCAGCCGAGCGGCTGGGAACACTGAAGCTTTCTTT.

V is TRBV25-1 and J is TRBJ2-7; 8 bases agree with TRBD1. The CDR3 extends over 14 amino acids. V shed 8 bases, J shed 2 bases, and the junction held 8 bases outside the gene matches. Germline V gene sequence: CDR1 MGHDK, CDR2 SYGVNS. CDR3 DNA sequence: TGTGCCAGCGGCCACAGGGGGAACACCTACGAGCAGTACTTC. This encodes CASGHRGNTYEQYF.

This chain joins TRBV27 and TRBJ1-6; D ambiguous. Germline loops: CDR1 MNHEY, CDR2 SMNVEV (reference sequence). V lost 4 bases and J lost 5, with 9 bases in between. CDR3 size: 14 residues. The CDR3, as DNA: TGTGCCAGCAGTTCGGGGAGTAATAATTCACCCCTCCACTTT. Its translation: CASSSGSNNSPLHF.

The chain is built from TRBV30 and TRBJ1-2; TRBD1 might be the D (5 bases). The CDR3 loop spans 14 amino acids. Trimming took 2 bases from V and 3 from J, leaving 13 bases between them. Germline-derived CDR1 and CDR2 are GTSNPN and SVGIG (reference sequence). DNA of the CDR3: TGTGCCTGGAGTCGGGGGGTGGTGGACTATGGCTACACCTTC. This codes for CAWSRGVVDYGYTF.

The chain carries TRBV28 and TRBJ2-5, with 10 bases that match TRBD1. The CDR3 extends over 15 amino acids. Germline CDR1 is MDHEN and CDR2 is SYDVKM. V dropped 5 bases and J dropped 5; count of bases not matched to a gene: 8. The CDR3 sequence: CASSARGQGPETQYF. The CDR3, as DNA: TGTGCCAGCAGTGCTCGGGGACAGGGGCCGGAGACCCAGTACTTC.